This paragraph covers one T cell receptor (beta chain) sequence. These data belong to a study of T cells in Graves' hyperthyroidism and ophthalmopathy. RNA transcripts gave rise to amplified TCR beta CDR3 regions. RT-PCR in the first round (using the HTBI primer set) targeted the TCR CDR3. TCRdb used MiXCR to reprocess the multiplex PCR reads, holding one entry per CDR3 protein. The table includes approximately 270,000 distinct CDR3 sequences, about 14% detected once. Diagnosis relied on clinical symptoms, serum thyroxine and TRAb, thyroid ultrasound and orbital computed tomography. Before ophthalmopathy appeared, progressors gave blood at initial hyperthyroidism diagnosis. The V and J ends lost 4 bases and 2 bases respectively, with 17 bases between them. This CDR3 contains 16 residues. CDR1 is SGHVS and CDR2 is FQNEAQ in the germline V gene.

Specimen: blood. The chain joins TRBV7-8 to TRBJ1-1, with TRBD1 as a possible D gene (5 bases). This clonotype originated in a woman aged 40 to 50 with Graves' hyperthyroidism that later progressed to Graves' ophthalmopathy. The CDR3 bases are TGTGCCAGCAGCTCGCTCCCCGGGACGGTCAACACTGAAGCTTTCTTT. This encodes CASSSLPGTVNTEAFF.